This entry features one T cell receptor (beta chain) sequence. Its binding antigen is unknown. Nothing much larger sits one base from this clone, and base qualities are not available. This sample was taken from a study of T cells in localized non-small cell lung cancer (dated by TCRdb to the early 2020s). For the study in its entirety: T cell repertoires of 236 early-stage NSCLC patients were analyzed, with tumors being compared against uninvolved tumor-adjacent lungs. The cohort was made up of approximately 250 treatment-naive NSCLC patients whose localized lung tumors had been resected. Of the NSCLC patients, 129 were male and about 97 were female, and the mean age was around 66 years.

Spanning cysteine to phenylalanine, the CDR3 consists of 13 amino acids. Just CDR3 DNA is preserved here, 39 bases in frame from base 1. CDR1 and CDR2 were assigned from the germline V gene (reference sequence) as LNHDA and SQIVND. Trimming takes 5 bases from V and 5 bases from J, and the germline ends sit 10 bases apart. Results and caveats for the whole study, not just this receptor: The highest T cell clonality was observed in uninvolved tumor-adjacent lung, where clonality exceeded that of tumor, suggesting that antigenic responses were more focused in uninvolved tumor-adjacent lung. Because the study design was exploratory, TCR variables were selected using unadjusted p-values without false-discovery rate correction. Higher blood T cell density associated with longer overall survival, while higher adjacent-lung clonality associated with shorter survival. A median of about 53 of the top 100 tumor clones were detected in paired uninvolved adjacent lung, and 25 to 35 of these tumor clones were also found among the top 100 clones of the paired uninvolved adjacent lung. Because multi-region sequencing of the tumors was not done, intratumor heterogeneity could not be ruled out.

At diagnosis, tumor, uninvolved tumor-adjacent lung and peripheral blood were collected and then preserved as a mix of FFPE and fresh-frozen material. Blood samples were analyzed as peripheral blood mononuclear cells for TCR repertoire profiling. The immunoSEQ Assay was used to sequence TCR beta CDR3 regions from DNA. Regarding the original processing steps: T cell density was computed as TCR beta template counts normalized to usable DNA estimated by amplifying housekeeping genes. Richness was estimated with the preseqR package, extrapolating to 400,000 templates for PBMC samples and 120,000 templates for tissue samples. Clonality was taken to be one minus Pielou's evenness. To identify tissue-enriched TCRs, differential abundance testing was run on productive amino-acid clonotypes with a minimum total count of 5 and an alpha of 0.1. The Jaccard Index and the Morisita Overlap Index were used to measure how much the repertoires overlapped between compartments. GLIPH grouped TCR beta CDR3s together with public tetramer-defined viral CDR3s, and a viral motif had to include at least three viral sequences and also show V-gene enrichment. TCRdb obtained this table from immuneACCESS and retained in-frame rearrangements with V and J assigned. These tables miss some clones; where compared with another copy, unresolved V genes account for less than half of the shortfall, and the remainder is unexplained. For V, J and clone size, that table is used; D and trimming come from the DNA. This sample lists roughly 72,000 clones; 70% to 90% were detected once. Clones ranked in the top ten supply about a tenth of the sample.

Here the chain combines TRBV19 and TRBJ1-5, and TRBD1 may be the D gene, going by 5 matching bases. This specimen consisted of peripheral blood, obtained before any cancer treatment. The sequence derives from a female donor aged 60 or older with stage I lung adenocarcinoma. CDR3 region: CASSQGGHQPQHF. The nucleotide sequence is TGTGCCAGTAGTCAGGGAGGGCATCAGCCCCAGCATTTT.